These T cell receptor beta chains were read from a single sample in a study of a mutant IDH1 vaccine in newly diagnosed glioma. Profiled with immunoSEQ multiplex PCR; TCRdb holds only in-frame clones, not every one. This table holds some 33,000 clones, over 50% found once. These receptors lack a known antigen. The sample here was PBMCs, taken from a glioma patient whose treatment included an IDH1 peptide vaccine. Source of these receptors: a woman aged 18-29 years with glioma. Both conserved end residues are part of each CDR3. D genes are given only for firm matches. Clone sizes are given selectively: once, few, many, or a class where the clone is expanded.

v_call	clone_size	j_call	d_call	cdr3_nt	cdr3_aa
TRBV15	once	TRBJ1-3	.	TGTGCCACCAGCTCCCAGGGTCTTTTAAACACCATATATTTT	CATSSQGLLNTIYF
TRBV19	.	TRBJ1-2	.	TGTGCCAGTAGTAGAGGAGACAATGGCTACACCTTC	CASSRGDNGYTF
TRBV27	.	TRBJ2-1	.	TGTGCCAGCAGTTTCTGGGGAATGGGTATCAATGAGCAGTTCTTC	CASSFWGMGINEQFF
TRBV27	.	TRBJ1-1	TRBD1	TGTGCCAGCAGTAAAGTCGACAGGGCCGCTTTCTTT	CASSKVDRAAFF
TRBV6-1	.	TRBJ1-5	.	TGTGCCAGCAGTGAGCTTCCCAGATCGGGTCAGCCCCAGCATTTT	CASSELPRSGQPQHF
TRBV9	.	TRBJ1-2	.	TGTGCCAGCAATCGGGGGGGAACTAACTATGGCTACACCTTC	CASNRGGTNYGYTF
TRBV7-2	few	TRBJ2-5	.	TGTGCCAGCAGCTTATTTGTAACAGAGACCCAGTACTTC	CASSLFVTETQYF
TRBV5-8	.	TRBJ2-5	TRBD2	TGTGCCAGCAGCTTGGGGGGTGCTAGCGGGGTCACGAAGGAGACCCAGTACTTC	CASSLGGASGVTKETQYF
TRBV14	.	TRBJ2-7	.	TGTGCCAGCAGCCAAGAGGGGGGCGCGGGCCACGAGCAGTACTTC	CASSQEGGAGHEQYF
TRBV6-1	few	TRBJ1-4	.	TGTGCCAGCAGCGAAGGTTTACGGGGGACGGTCGCTAATGAAAAACTGTTTTTT	CASSEGLRGTVANEKLFF
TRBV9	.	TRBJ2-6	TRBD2	TGTGCCAGCAGCGTACGGGCTAGCGGGAGATCTGGGGCCAACGTCCTGACTTTC	CASSVRASGRSGANVLTF
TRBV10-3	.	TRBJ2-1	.	TGTGCCATCAGTATTGCGGATGAGCAGTTCTTC	CAISIADEQFF
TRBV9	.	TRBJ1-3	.	TGTGCCAGCAGCGTAGGGGAGGGGTCCCAAAACTCTGGAAACACCATATATTTT	CASSVGEGSQNSGNTIYF
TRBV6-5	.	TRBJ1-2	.	TGTGCCAGCATCTCGGGGCAGGGGAGATATGGCTACACCTTC	CASISGQGRYGYTF
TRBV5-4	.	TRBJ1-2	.	TGTGCCAGCAGCTTAATTGGGGGGTTTGGCTACACCTTC	CASSLIGGFGYTF
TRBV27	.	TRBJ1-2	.	TGTGCCAGCAACCCTCAGGGGCCAATGCTCCCTAACTATGGCTACACCTTC	CASNPQGPMLPNYGYTF
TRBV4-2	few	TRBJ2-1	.	TGTGCCAGCAGCCAAGACAGATCACTAGTCCGGGTTTCGGGTGAGCAGTTCTTC	CASSQDRSLVRVSGEQFF
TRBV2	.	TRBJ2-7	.	TGTGCCAGCAGGGGAGGAGCGTTTTCTCCCCACGAGCAGTACTTC	CASRGGAFSPHEQYF
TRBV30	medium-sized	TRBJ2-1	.	TGTGCCTGGACTGTTTTTCGACAGAACAATGAGCAGTTCTTC	CAWTVFRQNNEQFF
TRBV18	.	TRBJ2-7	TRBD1	TGTGCCAGCTCGGGCCGGACAGGGGGCTACGAGCAGTACTTC	CASSGRTGGYEQYF
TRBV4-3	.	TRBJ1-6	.	TGCGCCAGCAGCCAAGATCGGGGGACGGATTCACCCCTCCACTTT	CASSQDRGTDSPLHF
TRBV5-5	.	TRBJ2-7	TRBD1	TGTGCCAGCAGCTTACCTAGGACAGGGGGAGAGCAGTACTTC	CASSLPRTGGEQYF
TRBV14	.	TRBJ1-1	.	TGTGCCAGCAGCCAGGGGGAGTGGAACACTGAAGCTTTCTTT	CASSQGEWNTEAFF
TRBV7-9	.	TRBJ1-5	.	TGTGCCAGCAGCCAACCTGGGCCGGCTCAGCCCCAGCATTTT	CASSQPGPAQPQHF
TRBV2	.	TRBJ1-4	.	TGTGCCAGCCCTGATGGACCGATATACGAGGGTTGGGAAAAACTGTTTTTT	CASPDGPIYEGWEKLFF
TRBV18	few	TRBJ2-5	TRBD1	TGTGCCAGCTCACCACAACAGGGGGTCGGGGAGACCCAGTACTTC	CASSPQQGVGETQYF
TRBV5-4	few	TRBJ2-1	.	TGTGCCAGCAGCTTGGATCCAGGGGACAATGAGCAGTTCTTC	CASSLDPGDNEQFF
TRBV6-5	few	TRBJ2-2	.	TGTGCCACTTCCCGGGGCCAGCTCCGCGGGGAGCTGTTTTTT	CATSRGQLRGELFF
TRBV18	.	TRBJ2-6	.	TGTGCCAGCTCACCAGAGGGAACCTCTGGGGCCAACGTCCTGACTTTC	CASSPEGTSGANVLTF
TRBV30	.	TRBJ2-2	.	TGTGCCAGCCAGGGAGGGGAGCTGTTTTTT	CASQGGELFF
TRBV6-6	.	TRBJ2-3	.	TGTGCCAGCAGGGACCGGGCGGACTACACAGATACGCAGTATTTT	CASRDRADYTDTQYF
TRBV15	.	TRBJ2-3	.	TGTGCCACCAGCAGAGGTGGTTTCACAGATACGCAGTATTTT	CATSRGGFTDTQYF
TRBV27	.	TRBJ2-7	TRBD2	TGTGCCAGCAGTTCGGGACTAGCGGGCGTCTACGAGCAGTACTTC	CASSSGLAGVYEQYF
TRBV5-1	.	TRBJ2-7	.	TGCGCCAGCAGGAGGACCTCGATTTTGGGGCCCTTCTACGAGCAGTACTTC	CASRRTSILGPFYEQYF
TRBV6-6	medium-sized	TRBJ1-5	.	TGTGCCAGCCAGTTACGGGGGGGGTCATCTCCCCAGCATTTT	CASQLRGGSSPQHF
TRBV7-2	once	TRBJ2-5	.	TGTGCCAGCAGCTTAGCGAAGGGAGAGACCCAGTACTTC	CASSLAKGETQYF
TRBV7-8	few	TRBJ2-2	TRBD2	TGTGCCAGCAGCTTAGTGTTGGCGGGGGGGGACGACACCGGGGAGCTGTTTTTT	CASSLVLAGGDDTGELFF
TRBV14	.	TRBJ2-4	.	TGTGCCAGCAGCTGGATGGGAGTAAACATTCAGTACTTC	CASSWMGVNIQYF
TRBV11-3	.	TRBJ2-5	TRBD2	TGTGCCAGCAGCTCTTCTCCCGGACTAGCGGGGTCGATCGGAGAGACCCAGTACTTC	CASSSSPGLAGSIGETQYF
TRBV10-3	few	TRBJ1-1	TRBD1	TGTGCGGCATCGGGGAGGGGGCTCATGAACACTGAAGCTTTCTTT	CAASGRGLMNTEAFF